This T cell receptor (beta chain) was recovered during a study of response to subunit inactivated influenza vaccine. V was clipped by 8 bases and J by 7 bases, with 12 bases between them. The CDR3 spans 11 residues. Germline V CDR1 and CDR2: SGHDN, FVKESK. TCRdb re-called the RT-PCR reads with MiXCR, one entry per CDR3 protein. The data hold 650,000 to 800,000 distinct CDR3 sequences, with around 14% observed a single time. The chain uses TRBV14 and TRBJ2-7; no clear D gene. This TCR was sampled from a man between 50 and 59 years old who received an inactivated influenza vaccine. The sequences come from PBMCs from blood, collected roughly 15 days before vaccination. CDR3 sequence (DNA): TGTGCCAGCGCCCGGGCGCTGGAGCAGTACTTC. This translates into CASARALEQYF.